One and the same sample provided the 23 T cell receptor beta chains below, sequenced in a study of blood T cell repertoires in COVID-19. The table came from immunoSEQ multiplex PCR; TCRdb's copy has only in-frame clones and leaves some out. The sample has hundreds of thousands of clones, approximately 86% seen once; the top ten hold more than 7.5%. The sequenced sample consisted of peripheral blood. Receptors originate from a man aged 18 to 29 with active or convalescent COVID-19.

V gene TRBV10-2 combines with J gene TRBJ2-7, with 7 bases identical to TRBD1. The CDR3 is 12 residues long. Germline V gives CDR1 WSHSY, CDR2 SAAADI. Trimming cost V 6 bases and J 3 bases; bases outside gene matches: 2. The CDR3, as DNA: TGCGCCAGCAGAAACAGGGGCTACGAGCAGTACTTC. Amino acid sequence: CASRNRGYEQYF.

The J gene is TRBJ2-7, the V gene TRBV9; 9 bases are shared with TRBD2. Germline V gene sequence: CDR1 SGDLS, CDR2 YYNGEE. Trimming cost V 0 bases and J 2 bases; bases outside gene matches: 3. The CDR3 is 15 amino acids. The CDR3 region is CASSVGGGGAYEQYF. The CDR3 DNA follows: TGTGCCAGCAGCGTAGGCGGCGGGGGGGCCTACGAGCAGTACTTC.

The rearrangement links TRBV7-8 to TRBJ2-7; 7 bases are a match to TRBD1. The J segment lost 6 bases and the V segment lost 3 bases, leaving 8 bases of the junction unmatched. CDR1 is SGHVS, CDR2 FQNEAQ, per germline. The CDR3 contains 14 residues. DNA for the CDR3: TGTGCCAGCAGCTTGTTTACAGGGGATCCCGAGCAGTACTTC. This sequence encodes CASSLFTGDPEQYF.

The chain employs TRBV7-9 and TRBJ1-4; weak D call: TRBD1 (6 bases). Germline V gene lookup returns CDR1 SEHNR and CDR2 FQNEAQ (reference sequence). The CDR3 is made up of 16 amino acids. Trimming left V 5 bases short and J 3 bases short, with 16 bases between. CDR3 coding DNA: TGTGCCAGCAGCCGTAACTCAGGGGATCCTAATGAAAAACTGTTTTTT. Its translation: CASSRNSGDPNEKLFF.

CDR3: CASSQTPHRGLTEAFF. In DNA form, the CDR3 reads TGTGCCAGCAGCCAAACACCCCATAGGGGGCTAACTGAAGCTTTCTTT. V and J are TRBV9 and TRBJ1-1; the match to TRBD1 covers 7 bases. The CDR3 is made up of 16 amino acids. The ends lost 4 bases at V and 5 bases at J; junction bases unmatched: 14. The germline V gene encodes CDR1 SGDLS and CDR2 YYNGEE.

CDR3 amino acids: CASKGAGANTGELFF. As DNA, the CDR3 is TGTGCCAGCAAAGGAGCGGGGGCGAACACCGGGGAGCTGTTTTTT. The genes are TRBV2 and TRBJ2-2, with 8 bases aligning to TRBD2. Germline CDR1 and CDR2: SNHLY and FYNNEI. With V trimmed by 7 bases and J by 0 bases, 4 bases remained unmatched. The CDR3 is 15 amino acids. The whole variable domain, remainder taken from reference TRBV2 and TRBJ2-2, is EPEVTQTPSHQVTQMGQEVILRCVPISNHLYFYWYRQILGQKVEFLVSFYNNEISEKSEIFDDQFSVERPDGSNFTLKIRSTKLEDSAMYFCASKGAGANTGELFFGEGSRLTVL.

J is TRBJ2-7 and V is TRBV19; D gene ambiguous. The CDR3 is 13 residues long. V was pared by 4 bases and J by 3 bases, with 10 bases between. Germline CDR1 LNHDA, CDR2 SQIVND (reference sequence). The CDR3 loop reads CASSSSSLYEQYF. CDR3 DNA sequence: TGTGCCAGTAGTAGCTCCAGTCTCTACGAGCAGTACTTC.

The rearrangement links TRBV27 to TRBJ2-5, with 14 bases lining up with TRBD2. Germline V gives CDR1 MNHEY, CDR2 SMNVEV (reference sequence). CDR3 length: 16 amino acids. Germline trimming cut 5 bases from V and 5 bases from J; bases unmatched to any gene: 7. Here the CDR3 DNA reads TGTGCCAGCAGTGCCAGACTAGCGGGGGGGCAGGAGACCCAGTACTTC. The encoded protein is CASSARLAGGQETQYF.

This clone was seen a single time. CDR3 bases: TGTGCCAGCAGCTCTGGCTGGGCGGGGAAGGATCAGCCCCAGCATTTT. As protein: CASSSGWAGKDQPQHF. The V gene is TRBV21-1, the J gene TRBJ1-5. TRBV21-1 represents a pseudogene. The CDR3 consists of 16 residues.

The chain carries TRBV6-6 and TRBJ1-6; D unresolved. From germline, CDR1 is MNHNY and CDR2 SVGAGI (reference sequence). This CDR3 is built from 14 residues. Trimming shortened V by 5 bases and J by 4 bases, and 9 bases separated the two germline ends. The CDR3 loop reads CASSPPGYNSPLHF. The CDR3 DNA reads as TGTGCCAGCAGTCCCCCGGGTTATAATTCACCCCTCCACTTT.

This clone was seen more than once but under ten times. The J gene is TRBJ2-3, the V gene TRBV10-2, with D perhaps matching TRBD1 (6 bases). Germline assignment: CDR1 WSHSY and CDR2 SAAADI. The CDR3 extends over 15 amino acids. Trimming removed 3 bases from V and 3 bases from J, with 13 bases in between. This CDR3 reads CASSDQGSFTDTQYF. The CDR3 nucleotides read TGCGCCAGCAGTGATCAGGGGAGTTTTACAGATACGCAGTATTTT.

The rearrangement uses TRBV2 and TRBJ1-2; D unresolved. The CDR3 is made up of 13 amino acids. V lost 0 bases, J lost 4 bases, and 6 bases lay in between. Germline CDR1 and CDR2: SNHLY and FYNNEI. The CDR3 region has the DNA TGTGCCAGCAGTGAAGCGAGCGGCTATGGCTACACCTTC. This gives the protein CASSEASGYGYTF.

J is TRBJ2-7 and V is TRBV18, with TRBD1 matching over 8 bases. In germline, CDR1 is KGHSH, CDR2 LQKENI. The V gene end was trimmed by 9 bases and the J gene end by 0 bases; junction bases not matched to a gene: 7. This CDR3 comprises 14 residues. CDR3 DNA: TGTGCCAGTATAGGACAGGGCAACTCCTACGAGCAGTACTTC. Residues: CASIGQGNSYEQYF.

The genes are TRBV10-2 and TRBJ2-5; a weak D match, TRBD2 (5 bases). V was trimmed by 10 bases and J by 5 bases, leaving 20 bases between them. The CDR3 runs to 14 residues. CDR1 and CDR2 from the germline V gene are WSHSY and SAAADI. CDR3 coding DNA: TGCGCCACTCGGGAACTAGGGATGGACGAGACCCAGTACTTC. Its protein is CATRELGMDETQYF.

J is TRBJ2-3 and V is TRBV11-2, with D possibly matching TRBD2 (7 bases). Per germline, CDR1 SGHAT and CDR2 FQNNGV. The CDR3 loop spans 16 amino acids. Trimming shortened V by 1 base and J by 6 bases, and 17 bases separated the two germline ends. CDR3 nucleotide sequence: TGTGCCAGCAGCTTAGGGGGGGGGCCCCTCGCCGATACGCAGTATTTT. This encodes CASSLGGGPLADTQYF.

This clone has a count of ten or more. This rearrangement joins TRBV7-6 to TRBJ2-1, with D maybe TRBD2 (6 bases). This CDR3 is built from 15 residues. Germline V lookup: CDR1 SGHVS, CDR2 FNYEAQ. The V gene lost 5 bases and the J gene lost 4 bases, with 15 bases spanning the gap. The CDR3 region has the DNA TGTGCCAGCAGCGAAGGGTCGGCGGGATACAATGAGCAGTTCTTC. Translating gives CASSEGSAGYNEQFF.

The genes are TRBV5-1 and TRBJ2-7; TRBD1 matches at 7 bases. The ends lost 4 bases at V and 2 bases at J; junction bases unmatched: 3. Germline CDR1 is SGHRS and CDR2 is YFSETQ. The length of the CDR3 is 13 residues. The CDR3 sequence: CASSVQGAYEQYF. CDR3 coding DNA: TGCGCCAGCAGCGTCCAGGGGGCCTACGAGCAGTACTTC.

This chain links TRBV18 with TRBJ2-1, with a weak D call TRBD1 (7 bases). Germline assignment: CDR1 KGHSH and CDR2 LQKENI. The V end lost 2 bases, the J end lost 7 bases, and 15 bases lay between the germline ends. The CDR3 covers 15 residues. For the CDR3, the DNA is TGTGCCAGCTCACCAGGGGCAGGGGGGTCGAATGAGCAGTTCTTC. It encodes CASSPGAGGSNEQFF.

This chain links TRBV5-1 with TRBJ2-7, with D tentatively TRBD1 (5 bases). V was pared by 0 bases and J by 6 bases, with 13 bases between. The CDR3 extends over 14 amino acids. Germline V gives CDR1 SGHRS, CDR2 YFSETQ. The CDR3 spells CASSLGQGPVEQYF. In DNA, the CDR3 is TGCGCCAGCAGCTTGGGGCAGGGCCCCGTCGAGCAGTACTTC.

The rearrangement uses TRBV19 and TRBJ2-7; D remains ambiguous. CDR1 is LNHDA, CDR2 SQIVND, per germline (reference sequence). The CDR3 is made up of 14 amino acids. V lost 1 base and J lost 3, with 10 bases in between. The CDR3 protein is CASSIGLSSYEQYF. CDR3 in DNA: TGTGCCAGTAGTATAGGGTTGTCCAGCTACGAGCAGTACTTC.

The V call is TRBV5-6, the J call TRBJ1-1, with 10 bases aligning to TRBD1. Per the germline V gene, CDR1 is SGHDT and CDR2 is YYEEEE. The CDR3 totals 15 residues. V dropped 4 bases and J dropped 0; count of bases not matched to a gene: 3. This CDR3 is CASSEGQGLNTEAFF. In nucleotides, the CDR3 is TGTGCCAGCAGCGAGGGACAGGGGCTGAACACTGAAGCTTTCTTT.

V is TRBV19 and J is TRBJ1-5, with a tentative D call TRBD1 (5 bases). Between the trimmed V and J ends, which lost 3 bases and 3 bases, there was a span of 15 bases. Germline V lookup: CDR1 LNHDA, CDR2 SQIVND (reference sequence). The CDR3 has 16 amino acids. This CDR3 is CASSIPSGGFNQPQHF. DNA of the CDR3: TGTGCCAGTAGTATCCCATCGGGGGGGTTCAATCAGCCCCAGCATTTT.

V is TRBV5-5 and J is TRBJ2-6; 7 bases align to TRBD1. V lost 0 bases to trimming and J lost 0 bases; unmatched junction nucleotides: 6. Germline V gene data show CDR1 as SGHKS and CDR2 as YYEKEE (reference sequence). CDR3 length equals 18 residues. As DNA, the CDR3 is TGTGCCAGCAGCTTGGCGGGGACAGTTCTCTCTGGGGCCAACGTCCTGACTTTC. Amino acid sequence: CASSLAGTVLSGANVLTF. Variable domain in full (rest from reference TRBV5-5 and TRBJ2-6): DAGVTQSPTHLIKTRGQQVTLRCSPISGHKSVSWYQQVLGQGPQFIFQYYEKEERGRGNFPDRFSARQFPNYSSELNVNALLLGDSALYLCASSLAGTVLSGANVLTFGAGSRLTVL.